This TCR beta chain was captured in a study of OX40 agonist ivuxolimab in advanced cancers. For context, the study as a whole: Ivuxolimab was a fully human IgG2 agonistic monoclonal antibody targeting the costimulatory receptor OX40 (CD134). Intravenous ivuxolimab was administered to patients every 2 weeks at six dose levels: 0.01, 0.1, 0.3, 1.5, 3 and 10 mg/kg. The paper reports the monotherapy dose-escalation portion (N of about 50 patients) of the phase I ivuxolimab trial. Prior anti-PD-1, anti-PD-L1 or anti-CTLA-4 therapy was permitted, and checkpoint inhibitors had been received by roughly two fifths of dose-escalation patients. In the dose-escalation cohort, 70% to 85% of patients were male, and the mean age was roughly 60 years with a range of roughly 20 to 80. Three dose-escalation patients achieved partial responses, one with hepatocellular carcinoma and two with cutaneous melanoma. Peripheral TCRbeta sequencing aimed to test whether ivuxolimab altered TCR sequence diversity and caused clonal T-cell expansion. Of the roughly 51 patients in dose escalation, about 20 had hepatocellular carcinoma, some 15 had melanoma, 9 had renal cell carcinoma and 9 had head and neck cancer. General findings and caveats noted by the study authors: The antigen specificity of the peripheral T cells that underwent clonal expansion was not determined. Partial responders in the 0.1-3.0 mg/kg groups had among the lowest normalized peripheral clonal expansion, especially among CD8+ T cells. At doses of 0.1 to 3.0 mg/kg, clonal expansion of both CD4+ and CD8+ T cells in blood was seen between baseline and week 6. Low levels of normalized T-cell clonal expansion were also seen in some patients who did not respond. After ivuxolimab, CD8+ T cells had more expanded clones than CD4+ T cells on average.

For sequencing of the TCRbeta CDR3 region, genomic DNA was extracted from the sorted cells. The immunoSEQ Assay was used for sequencing of TCRbeta CDR3 regions. TCRdb retrieved this table from immuneACCESS and kept in-frame rearrangements only. Not all clones are present; in checked studies, unresolved V genes account for under half, and no reason is known for the remainder. Counted in this sample were roughly 96,000 clones; roughly four fifths of them appeared once. In total, the top ten clones hold approximately 5.5% of the sample. V trim: 6 bases; J trim: 10 bases; unmatched bases: 12. The CDR3 has 14 amino acids, counting the end cysteine and phenylalanine. Kept here is only the CDR3 DNA, which spans 42 bases and is read in frame from base 1. The germline V gene (reference sequence) provides CDR1 WNHNN and CDR2 SYGVQD. Patients with a history of autoimmune disease or receiving systemic immunosuppression were excluded from the trial. In every dose cohort, peripheral blood was drawn for TCR sequencing at baseline, cycle 4 day 1, and cycle 7 day 1. Samples were obtained from an open-label, multicenter, first-in-human phase I dose-escalation trial of ivuxolimab. Adults with locally advanced or metastatic melanoma, renal cell carcinoma, hepatocellular carcinoma or head and neck squamous cell carcinoma were enrolled in the trial. Before TCR sequencing, CD4+ and CD8+ T cells were separately sorted from peripheral blood.

A remark on this clone: What this receptor recognizes is not known. Base qualities were left out, and no much larger clone turns up one base away.

The sample was CD4+ or CD8+ T cells sorted from blood, taken in a trial of the OX40 agonist ivuxolimab. Rearrangement joined TRBV10-1 to TRBJ1-1; 9 nucleotides in the junction match TRBD1. This clonotype was sampled from an adult with an advanced solid tumor such as melanoma, head and neck, liver or kidney cancer. This receptor carries the CDR3 CASSLDRGARGAFF. Here is the DNA: TGCGCCAGCAGCTTGGACAGGGGAGCGCGTGGAGCTTTCTTT.